This T cell receptor (beta chain) was profiled in a study of blood T cell repertoires in COVID-19. Study context: COVID-19 samples collected from the United States, Italy and Spain covered acute and convalescent phases. Nucleic acid was either cDNA or gDNA, and it came from T cells, B-cell-depleted T cells, or PBMCs.

The ends lost 6 bases at V and 7 bases at J; junction bases unmatched: 7. The CDR3 contains 13 residues. Per germline, CDR1 SNHLY and CDR2 FYNNEI. While infection was still active, Seattle patients were enrolled and then followed longitudinally. Sequencing was performed with immunoSEQ multiplex PCR; in TCRdb, only in-frame clones are kept and a portion is missing. The repertoire holds about 210,000 clones, with approximately 85% as singletons. The chain uses TRBV2 and TRBJ1-1; 8 bases map to TRBD1. Specimen: peripheral blood. The sequence derives from a man aged 50 or older with COVID-19, enrolled during active disease. Here the CDR3 reads CASSTPGQVEAFF. The CDR3 region has the DNA TGTGCCAGCAGCACCCCGGGACAGGTTGAAGCTTTCTTT.